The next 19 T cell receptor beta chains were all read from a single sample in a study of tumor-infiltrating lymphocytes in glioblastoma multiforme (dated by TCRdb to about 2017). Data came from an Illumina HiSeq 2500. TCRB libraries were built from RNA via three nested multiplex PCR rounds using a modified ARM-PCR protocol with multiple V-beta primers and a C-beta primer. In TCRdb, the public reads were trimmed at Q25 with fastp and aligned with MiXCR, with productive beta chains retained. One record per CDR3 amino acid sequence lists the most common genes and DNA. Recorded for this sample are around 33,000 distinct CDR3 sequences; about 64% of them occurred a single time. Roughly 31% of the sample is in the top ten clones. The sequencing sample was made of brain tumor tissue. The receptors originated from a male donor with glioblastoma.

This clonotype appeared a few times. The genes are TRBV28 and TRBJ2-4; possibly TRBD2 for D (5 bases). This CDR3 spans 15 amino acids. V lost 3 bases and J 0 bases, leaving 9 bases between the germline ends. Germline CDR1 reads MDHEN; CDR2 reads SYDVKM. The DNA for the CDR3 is TGTGCCAGCAGTTTTTCTGGGAGAGCCAAAAACATTCAGTACTTC. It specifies CASSFSGRAKNIQYF.

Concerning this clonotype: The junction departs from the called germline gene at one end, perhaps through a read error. DNA for the CDR3: TGTGTCAGCTGTACGAACAGGGAGAACACTGAAGCTTTCTTT. Amino acid sequence: CVSCTNRENTEAFF. The chain is built from TRBV6-6 and TRBJ1-1, with D possibly matching TRBD1 (6 bases). CDR1 and CDR2 from the germline V gene are MNHNY and SVGAGI (reference sequence). The CDR3 runs to 14 residues.

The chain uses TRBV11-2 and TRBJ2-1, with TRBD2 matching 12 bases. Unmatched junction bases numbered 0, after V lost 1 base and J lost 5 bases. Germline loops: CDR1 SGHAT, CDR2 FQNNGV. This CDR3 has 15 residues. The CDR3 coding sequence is TGTGCCAGCAGCTTAGGACTAGCGGGAGACAATGAGCAGTTCTTC. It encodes CASSLGLAGDNEQFF.

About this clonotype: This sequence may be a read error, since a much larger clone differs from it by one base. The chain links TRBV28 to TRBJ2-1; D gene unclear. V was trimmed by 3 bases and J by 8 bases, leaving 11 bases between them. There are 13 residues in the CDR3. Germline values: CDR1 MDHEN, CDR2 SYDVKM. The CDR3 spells CASSFDQFHEQFF. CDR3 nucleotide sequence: TGTGCCAGCAGTTTCGATCAATTCCATGAGCAGTTCTTC. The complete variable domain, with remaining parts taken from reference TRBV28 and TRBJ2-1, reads DVKVTQSSRYLVKRTGEKVFLECVQDMDHENMFWYRQDPGLGLRLIYFSYDVKMKEKGDIPEGYSVSREKKERFSLILESASTNQTSMYLCASSFDQFHEQFFGPGTRLTVL.

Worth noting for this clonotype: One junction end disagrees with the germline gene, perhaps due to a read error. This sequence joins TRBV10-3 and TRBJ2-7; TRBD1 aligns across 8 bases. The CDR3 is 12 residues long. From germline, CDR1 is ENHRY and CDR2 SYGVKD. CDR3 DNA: TGTGCTATCAGTGAGCCGGGACAGGAGCAGTATTTC. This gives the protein CAISEPGQEQYF.

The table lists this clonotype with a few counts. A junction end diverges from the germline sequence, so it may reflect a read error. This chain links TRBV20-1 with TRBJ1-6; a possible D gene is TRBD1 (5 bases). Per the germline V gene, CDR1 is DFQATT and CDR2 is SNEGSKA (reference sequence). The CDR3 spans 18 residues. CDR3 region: CSARDHSFGTWDNSPLHF. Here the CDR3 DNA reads TGCAGCGCTAGAGATCACTCCTTCGGGACCTGGGATAATTCACCCCTCCACTTT.

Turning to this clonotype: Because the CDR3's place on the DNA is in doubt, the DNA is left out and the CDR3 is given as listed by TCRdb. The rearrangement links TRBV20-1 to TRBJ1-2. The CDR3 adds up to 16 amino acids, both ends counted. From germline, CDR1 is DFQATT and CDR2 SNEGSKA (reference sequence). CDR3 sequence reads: CSARDPRRQTGYGCTF.

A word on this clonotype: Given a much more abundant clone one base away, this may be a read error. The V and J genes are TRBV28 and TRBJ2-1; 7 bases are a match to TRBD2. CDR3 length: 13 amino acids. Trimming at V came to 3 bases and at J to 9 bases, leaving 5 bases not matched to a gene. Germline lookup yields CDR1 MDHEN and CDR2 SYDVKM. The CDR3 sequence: CASSLGGGVEQFF. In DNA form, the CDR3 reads TGTGCCAGCAGTTTGGGGGGGGGGGTTGAGCAGTTCTTC.

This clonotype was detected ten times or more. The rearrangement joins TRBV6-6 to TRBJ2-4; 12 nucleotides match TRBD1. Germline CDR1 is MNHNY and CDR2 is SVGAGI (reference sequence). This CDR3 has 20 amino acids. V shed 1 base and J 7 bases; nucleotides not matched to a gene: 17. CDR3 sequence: CASSYLPGQGAFDGSNIQYF. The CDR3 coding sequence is TGTGCCAGCAGTTACTTACCGGGACAGGGGGCGTTTGATGGCTCGAACATTCAGTACTTC.

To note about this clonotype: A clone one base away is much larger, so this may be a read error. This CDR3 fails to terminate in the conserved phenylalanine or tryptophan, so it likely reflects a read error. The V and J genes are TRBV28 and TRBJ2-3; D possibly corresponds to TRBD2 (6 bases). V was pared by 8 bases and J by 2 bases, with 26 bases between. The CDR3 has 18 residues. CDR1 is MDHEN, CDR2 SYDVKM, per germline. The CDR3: CASRGGLGEAHHTDTQYL. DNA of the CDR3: TGTGCCAGCCGAGGAGGGTTGGGGGAGGCACACCACACAGATACGCAGTATTTG.

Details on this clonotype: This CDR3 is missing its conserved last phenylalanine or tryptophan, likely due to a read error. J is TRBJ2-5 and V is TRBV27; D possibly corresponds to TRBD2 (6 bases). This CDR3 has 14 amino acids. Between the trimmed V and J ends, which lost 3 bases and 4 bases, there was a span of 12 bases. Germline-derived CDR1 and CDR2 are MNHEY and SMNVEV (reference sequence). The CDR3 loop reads CASSFGTDLETQYL. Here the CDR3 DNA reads TGTGCCAGCAGTTTCGGGACTGACTTAGAGACCCAGTACCTC.

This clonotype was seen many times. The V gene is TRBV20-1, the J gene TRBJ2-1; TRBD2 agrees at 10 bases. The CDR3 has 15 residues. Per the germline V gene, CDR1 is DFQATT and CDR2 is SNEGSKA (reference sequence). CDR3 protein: CSAYGSSGSYNEQFF. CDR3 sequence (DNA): TGCAGCGCTTACGGGTCTAGCGGGAGTTACAATGAGCAGTTCTTC.

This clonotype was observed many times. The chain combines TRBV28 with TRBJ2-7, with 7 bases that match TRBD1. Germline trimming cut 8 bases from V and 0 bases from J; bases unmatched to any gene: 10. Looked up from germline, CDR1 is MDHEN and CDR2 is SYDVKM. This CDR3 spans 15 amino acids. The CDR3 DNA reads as TGTGCCAGCCACCCGACAGGGTCTAGCTCCTACGAGCAGTACTTC. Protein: CASHPTGSSSYEQYF.

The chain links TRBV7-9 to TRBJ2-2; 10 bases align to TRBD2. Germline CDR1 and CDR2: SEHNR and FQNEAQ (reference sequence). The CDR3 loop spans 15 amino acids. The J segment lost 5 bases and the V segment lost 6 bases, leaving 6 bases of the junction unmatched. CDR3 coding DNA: TGTGCCAGCAGTTCAACTAGCGGGAATACCGGGGAGCTGTTTTTT. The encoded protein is CASSSTSGNTGELFF.

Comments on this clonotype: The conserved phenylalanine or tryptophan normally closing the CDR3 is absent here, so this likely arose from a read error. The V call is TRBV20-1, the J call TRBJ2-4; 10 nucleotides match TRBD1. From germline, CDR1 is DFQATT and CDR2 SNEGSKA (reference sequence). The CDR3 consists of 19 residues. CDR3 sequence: CTARDPDRGIRKAKNTQYL. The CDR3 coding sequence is TGCACTGCTAGAGACCCGGACAGGGGGATTCGGAAAGCCAAAAACACTCAGTACCTC.

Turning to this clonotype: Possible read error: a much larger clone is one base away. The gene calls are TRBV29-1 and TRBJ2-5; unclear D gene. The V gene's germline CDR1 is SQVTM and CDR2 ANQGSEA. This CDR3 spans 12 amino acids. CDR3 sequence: CSALRAQGTQYF. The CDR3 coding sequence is TGCAGCGCCCTCCGAGCTCAAGGGACCCAGTACTTC.

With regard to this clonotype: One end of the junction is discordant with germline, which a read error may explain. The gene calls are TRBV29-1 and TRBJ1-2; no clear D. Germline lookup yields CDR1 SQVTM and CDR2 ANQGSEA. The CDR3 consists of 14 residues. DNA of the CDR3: TGCAGCGTTGAAGAAATGGAGGCTATCTATGACTACACCTTC. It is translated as CSVEEMEAIYDYTF.

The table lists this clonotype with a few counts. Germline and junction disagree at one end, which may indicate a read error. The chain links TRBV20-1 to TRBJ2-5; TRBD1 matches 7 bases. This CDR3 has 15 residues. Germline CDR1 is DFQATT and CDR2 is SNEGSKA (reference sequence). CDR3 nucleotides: TGCAGTTCTAGAGACACAGGGGTTTGGGGAGAGACCCAGTACTTC. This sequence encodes CSSRDTGVWGETQYF.

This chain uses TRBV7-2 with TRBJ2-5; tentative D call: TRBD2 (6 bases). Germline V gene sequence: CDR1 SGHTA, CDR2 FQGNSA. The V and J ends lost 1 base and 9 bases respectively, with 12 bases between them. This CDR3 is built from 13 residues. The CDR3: CASSLVSGDAQYF. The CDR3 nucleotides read TGTGCCAGCAGCTTAGTTTCGGGGGACGCCCAGTACTTC.